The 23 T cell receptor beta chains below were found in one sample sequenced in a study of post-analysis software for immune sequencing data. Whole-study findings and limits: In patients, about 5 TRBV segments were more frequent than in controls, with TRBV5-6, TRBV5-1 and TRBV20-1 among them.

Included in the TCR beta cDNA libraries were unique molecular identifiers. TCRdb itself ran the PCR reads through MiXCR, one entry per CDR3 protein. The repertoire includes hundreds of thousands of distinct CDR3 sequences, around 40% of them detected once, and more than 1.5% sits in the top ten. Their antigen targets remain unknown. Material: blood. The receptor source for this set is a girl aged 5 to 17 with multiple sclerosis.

In DNA, the CDR3 is TGCAGCGTTGGGGGTCACAGGGGAGGGCTAGTCTATGGCTACACCTTC. Amino acid sequence: CSVGGHRGGLVYGYTF. The chain couples TRBV29-1 to TRBJ1-2; TRBD1 matches 7 bases. There are 16 residues in the CDR3. V lost 4 bases and J lost 4; bases outside the gene matches: 15. From germline, CDR1 is SQVTM and CDR2 ANQGSEA.

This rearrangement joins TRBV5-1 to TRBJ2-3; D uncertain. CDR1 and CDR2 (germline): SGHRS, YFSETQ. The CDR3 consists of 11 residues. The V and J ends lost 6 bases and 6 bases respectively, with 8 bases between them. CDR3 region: CASTNSDTQYF. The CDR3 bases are TGCGCCAGCACCAATTCGGATACGCAGTATTTT.

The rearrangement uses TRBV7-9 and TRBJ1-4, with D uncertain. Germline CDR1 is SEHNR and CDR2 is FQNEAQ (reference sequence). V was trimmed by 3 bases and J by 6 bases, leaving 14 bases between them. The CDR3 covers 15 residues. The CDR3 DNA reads TGTGCCAGCAGCTTTAACGGGGAAGGGCATGAAAAACTGTTTTTT. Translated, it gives CASSFNGEGHEKLFF.

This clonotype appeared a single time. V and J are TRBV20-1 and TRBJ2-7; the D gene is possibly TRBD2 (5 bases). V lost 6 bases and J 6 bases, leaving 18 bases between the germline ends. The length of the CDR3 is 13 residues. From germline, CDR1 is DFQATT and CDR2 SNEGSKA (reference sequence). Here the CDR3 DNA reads TGCAGTGCCTCAGCGAGGGCCCCATCCGAGCAGTACTTC. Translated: CSASARAPSEQYF.

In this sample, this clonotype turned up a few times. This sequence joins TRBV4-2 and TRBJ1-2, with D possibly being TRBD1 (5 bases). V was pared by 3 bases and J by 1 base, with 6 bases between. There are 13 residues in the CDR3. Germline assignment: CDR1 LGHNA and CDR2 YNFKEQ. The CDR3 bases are TGTGCCAGCAGCCACAGGGATAACTATGGCTACACCTTC. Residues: CASSHRDNYGYTF.

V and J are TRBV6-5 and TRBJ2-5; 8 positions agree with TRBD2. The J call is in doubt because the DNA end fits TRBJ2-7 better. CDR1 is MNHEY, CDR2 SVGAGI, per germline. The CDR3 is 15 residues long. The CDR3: CASSYSSGSSNEQYF. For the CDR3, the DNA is TGTGCCAGCAGTTACTCGAGCGGGAGTAGCAACGAGCAGTACTTC.

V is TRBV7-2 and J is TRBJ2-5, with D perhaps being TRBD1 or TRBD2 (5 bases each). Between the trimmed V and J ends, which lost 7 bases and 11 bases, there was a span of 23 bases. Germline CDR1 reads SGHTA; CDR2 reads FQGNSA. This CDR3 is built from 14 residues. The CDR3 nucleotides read TGTGCCAGCATTAAAGAAGGGGCCGGCAGGGAGCAGTACTTC. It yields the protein CASIKEGAGREQYF.

The CDR3 nucleotides are TGCAGTGCCCAATCCCCTTGGGCGGGGCAAGAGACCCAGTACTTC. Residues: CSAQSPWAGQETQYF. The chain carries TRBV20-1 and TRBJ2-5; D may be TRBD2 (6 bases). Trimming cost V 6 bases and J 2 bases, with 19 bases left between them. Germline-derived CDR1 and CDR2 are DFQATT and SNEGSKA (reference sequence). This CDR3 spans 15 amino acids.

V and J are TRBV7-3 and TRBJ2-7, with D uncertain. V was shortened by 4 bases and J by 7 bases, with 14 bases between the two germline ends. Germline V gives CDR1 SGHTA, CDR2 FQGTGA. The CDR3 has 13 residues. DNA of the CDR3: TGTGCCAGCAGCTCTTTCAATGGAAATGAGCAGTACTTC. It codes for CASSSFNGNEQYF.

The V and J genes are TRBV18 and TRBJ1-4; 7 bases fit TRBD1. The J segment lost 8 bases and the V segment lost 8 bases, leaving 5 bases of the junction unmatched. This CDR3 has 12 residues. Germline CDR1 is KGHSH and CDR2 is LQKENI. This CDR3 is CASHRDREKLFF. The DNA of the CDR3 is TGTGCCAGCCACCGGGACAGAGAAAAACTGTTTTTT.

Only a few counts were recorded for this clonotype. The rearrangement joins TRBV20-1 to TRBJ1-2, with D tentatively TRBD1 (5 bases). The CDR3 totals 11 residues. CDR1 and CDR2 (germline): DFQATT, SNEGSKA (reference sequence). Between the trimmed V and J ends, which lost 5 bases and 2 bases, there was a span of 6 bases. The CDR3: CSAHRNYGYTF. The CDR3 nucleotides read TGCAGTGCTCACAGGAACTATGGCTACACCTTC.

The CDR3 DNA sequence: TGTGCCAGCAGTACCGGACTAGCCTACGAGCAGTACTTC. This encodes CASSTGLAYEQYF. The chain combines TRBV6-5 with TRBJ2-5; 7 nucleotides match TRBD2. The J call is in doubt because the DNA end fits TRBJ2-7 better. Germline assignment: CDR1 MNHEY and CDR2 SVGAGI. The CDR3 covers 13 residues.

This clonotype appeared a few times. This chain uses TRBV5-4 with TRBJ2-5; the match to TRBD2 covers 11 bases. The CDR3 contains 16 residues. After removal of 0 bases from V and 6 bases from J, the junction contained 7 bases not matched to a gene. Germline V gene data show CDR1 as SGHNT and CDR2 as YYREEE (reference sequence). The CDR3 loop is CASSLGVAGGPKTQYF. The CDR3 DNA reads TGTGCCAGCAGCTTGGGGGTAGCGGGAGGGCCGAAGACCCAGTACTTC.

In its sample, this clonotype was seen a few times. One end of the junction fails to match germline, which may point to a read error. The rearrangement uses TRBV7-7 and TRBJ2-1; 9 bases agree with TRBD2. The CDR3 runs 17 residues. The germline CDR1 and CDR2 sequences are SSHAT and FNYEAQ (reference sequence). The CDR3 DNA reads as TGTGCTAGCAGCCGATCCTTGACTAGCGGCAACAGTGGGGAGCAGTTCTTC. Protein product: CASSRSLTSGNSGEQFF.

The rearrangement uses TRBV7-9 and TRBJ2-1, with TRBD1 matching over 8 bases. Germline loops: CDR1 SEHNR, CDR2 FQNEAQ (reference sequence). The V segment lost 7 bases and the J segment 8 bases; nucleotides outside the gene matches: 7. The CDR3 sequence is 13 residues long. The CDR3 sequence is CASTWQGAYEQFF. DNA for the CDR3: TGTGCCAGCACGTGGCAGGGGGCCTATGAGCAGTTCTTC.

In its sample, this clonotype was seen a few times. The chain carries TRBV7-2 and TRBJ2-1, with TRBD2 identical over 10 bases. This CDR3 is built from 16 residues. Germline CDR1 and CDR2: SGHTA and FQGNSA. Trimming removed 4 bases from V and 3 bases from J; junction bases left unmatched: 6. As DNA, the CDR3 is TGTGCCAGCAGCTCCACTAGCGGGGTACTCTACAATGAGCAGTTCTTC. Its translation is CASSSTSGVLYNEQFF.

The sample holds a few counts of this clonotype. Here the CDR3 reads CSVVEILLAGVGDTQYF. Here the CDR3 DNA reads TGCAGCGTCGTCGAAATCCTACTAGCGGGAGTAGGAGATACGCAGTATTTT. The chain combines TRBV29-1 with TRBJ2-3; 11 bases fit TRBD2. The germline V gene has CDR1 SQVTM and CDR2 ANQGSEA. Trimming cost V 6 bases and J 5 bases; bases outside gene matches: 16. The CDR3 extends over 17 amino acids.

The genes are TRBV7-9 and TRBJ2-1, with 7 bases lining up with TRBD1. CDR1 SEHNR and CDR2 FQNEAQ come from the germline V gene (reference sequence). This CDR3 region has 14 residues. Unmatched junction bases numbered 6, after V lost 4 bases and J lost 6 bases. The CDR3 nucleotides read TGTGCCAGCAGCTCCGGACAGGTTTCCAATGAGCAGTTCTTC. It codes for CASSSGQVSNEQFF. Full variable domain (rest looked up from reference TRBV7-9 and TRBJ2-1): DTGVSQNPRHKITKRGQNVTFRCDPISEHNRLYWYRQTLGQGPEFLTYFQNEAQLEKSRLLSDRFSAERPKGSFSTLEIQRTEQGDSAMYLCASSSGQVSNEQFFGPGTRLTVL.

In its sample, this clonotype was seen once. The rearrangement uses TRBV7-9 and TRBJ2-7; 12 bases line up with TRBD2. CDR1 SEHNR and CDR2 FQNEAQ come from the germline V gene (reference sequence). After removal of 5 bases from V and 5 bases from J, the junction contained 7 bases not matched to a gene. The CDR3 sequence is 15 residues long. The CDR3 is CASSQPSGRAHEQYF. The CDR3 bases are TGTGCCAGCAGCCAACCTAGCGGGAGGGCCCACGAGCAGTACTTC.

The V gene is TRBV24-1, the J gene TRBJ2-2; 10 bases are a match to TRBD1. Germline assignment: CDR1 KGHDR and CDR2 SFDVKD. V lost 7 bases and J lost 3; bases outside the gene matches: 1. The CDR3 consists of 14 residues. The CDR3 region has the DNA TGTGCCACCAGAGGACAGGGGGACACCGGGGAGCTGTTTTTT. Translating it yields CATRGQGDTGELFF.

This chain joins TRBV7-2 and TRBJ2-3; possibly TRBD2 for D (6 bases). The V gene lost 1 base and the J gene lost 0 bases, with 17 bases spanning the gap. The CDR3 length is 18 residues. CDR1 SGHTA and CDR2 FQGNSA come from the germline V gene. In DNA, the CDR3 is TGTGCCAGCAGCTTAGAATCTCTTAGTGGGAGGAGCACAGATACGCAGTATTTT. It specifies CASSLESLSGRSTDTQYF.

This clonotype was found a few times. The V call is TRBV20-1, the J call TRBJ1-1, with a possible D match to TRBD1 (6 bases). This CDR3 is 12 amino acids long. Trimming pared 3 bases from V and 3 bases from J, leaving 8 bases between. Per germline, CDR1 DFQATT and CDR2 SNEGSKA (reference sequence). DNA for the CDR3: TGCAGTGCTAGCAGGACAGACACTGAAGCTTTCTTT. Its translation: CSASRTDTEAFF.

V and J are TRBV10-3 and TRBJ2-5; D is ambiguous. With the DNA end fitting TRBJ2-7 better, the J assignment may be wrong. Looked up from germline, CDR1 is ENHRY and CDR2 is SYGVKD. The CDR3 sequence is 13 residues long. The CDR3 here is CAISELLVDEQYF. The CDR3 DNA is TGTGCCATCAGTGAGTTGTTAGTGGACGAGCAGTACTTC.